Following are 7 T cell receptor beta chains from one sample sequenced in a study of T cells in Graves' hyperthyroidism and ophthalmopathy. Amplification yielded TCR beta CDR3 regions, with RNA transcripts as the source. An initial round of RT-PCR targeting the TCR CDR3 relied on the HTBI primer set. One entry per CDR3 protein results from TCRdb running MiXCR on the multiplex PCR reads. This table has about 570,000 distinct CDR3 sequences, about 45% appearing once. What was sequenced was peripheral blood or thyroid tissue (not recorded which). These receptors came from an adult woman with Graves' disease, either hyperthyroidism or ophthalmopathy (not recorded which).

This clonotype has at least ten counts. A much larger clone lies one base from this, so it may be a read error. The chain couples TRBV20-1 to TRBJ1-1; D gene unclear. This CDR3 spans 11 amino acids. V dropped 2 bases and J dropped 11 bases, with 12 bases sitting between them. Germline V gene sequence: CDR1 DFQATT, CDR2 SNEGSKA (reference sequence). Here the CDR3 DNA reads TGCAGTGCTAGAAAAGGGTATGAGGCTTTCTTT. Its translation is CSARKGYEAFF.

This clonotype was observed a few times. The CDR3 sequence: CASSGSVGEISPLHF. In DNA, the CDR3 is TGTGCCAGCAGTGGGTCGGTTGGGGAGATTTCACCCCTCCACTTT. The chain recombines TRBV2 with TRBJ1-6; no definite D call. CDR1 is SNHLY and CDR2 is FYNNEI in the germline V gene. V gave up 4 bases and J gave up 9 bases, with 16 bases separating them. The CDR3 extends over 15 amino acids.

At least ten counts were recorded for this clonotype. This chain links TRBV10-3 with TRBJ1-4; TRBD1 agrees at 8 bases. CDR1 and CDR2 (germline): ENHRY, SYGVKD. The CDR3 extends over 14 amino acids. J was trimmed by 7 bases and V by 6 bases; bases with no gene match: 7. The CDR3 DNA reads as TGTGCCATCAGACCAGGGGGCCAAGGTGAAAAACTGTTTTTT. Translating gives CAIRPGGQGEKLFF.

The CDR3 region has the DNA TGCAGTGGAATTGTTGGGGGGTTCACTGAAGCTTTCTTT. Amino acids: CSGIVGGFTEAFF. This chain joins TRBV20-1 and TRBJ1-1; perhaps TRBD1 as D (5 bases). In germline, CDR1 is DFQATT, CDR2 SNEGSKA (reference sequence). V was cut by 7 bases and J by 4 bases, with 16 bases left in between. The CDR3 sequence is 13 residues long.

This clonotype was picked up a small number of times. This chain links TRBV6-5 with TRBJ2-2, with 11 bases identical to TRBD2. The CDR3 is made up of 17 amino acids. J was trimmed by 4 bases and V by 3 bases; bases with no gene match: 7. CDR1 and CDR2 (germline): MNHEY, SVGAGI. CDR3 DNA sequence: TGTGCCAGCAGTTATCCGGGACTAGCGGATGCCACCGGGGAGCTGTTTTTT. It is translated as CASSYPGLADATGELFF.

This chain connects TRBV5-1 to TRBJ2-5; D gene ambiguous. Germline CDR1 and CDR2: SGHRS and YFSETQ. Trimming pared 2 bases from V and 4 bases from J, leaving 6 bases between. CDR3 size: 12 residues. DNA for the CDR3: TGCGCCAGCAGCTTCGCGACAGAGACCCAGTACTTC. Translated: CASSFATETQYF.

The chain links TRBV25-1 to TRBJ1-1; D unclear. V was trimmed by 3 bases and J by 3 bases, leaving 8 bases between them. This CDR3 has 13 residues. Germline CDR1 and CDR2: MGHDK and SYGVNS. The CDR3, as DNA: TGTGCCAGCAGTGACGTCCGGGACACTGAAGCTTTCTTT. This codes for CASSDVRDTEAFF. The complete variable domain, with remaining parts taken from reference TRBV25-1 and TRBJ1-1, reads EADIYQTPRYLVIGTGKKITLECSQTMGHDKMYWYQQDPGMELHLIHYSYGVNSTEKGDLSSESTVSRIRTEHFPLTLESARPSHTSQYLCASSDVRDTEAFFGQGTRLTVV.